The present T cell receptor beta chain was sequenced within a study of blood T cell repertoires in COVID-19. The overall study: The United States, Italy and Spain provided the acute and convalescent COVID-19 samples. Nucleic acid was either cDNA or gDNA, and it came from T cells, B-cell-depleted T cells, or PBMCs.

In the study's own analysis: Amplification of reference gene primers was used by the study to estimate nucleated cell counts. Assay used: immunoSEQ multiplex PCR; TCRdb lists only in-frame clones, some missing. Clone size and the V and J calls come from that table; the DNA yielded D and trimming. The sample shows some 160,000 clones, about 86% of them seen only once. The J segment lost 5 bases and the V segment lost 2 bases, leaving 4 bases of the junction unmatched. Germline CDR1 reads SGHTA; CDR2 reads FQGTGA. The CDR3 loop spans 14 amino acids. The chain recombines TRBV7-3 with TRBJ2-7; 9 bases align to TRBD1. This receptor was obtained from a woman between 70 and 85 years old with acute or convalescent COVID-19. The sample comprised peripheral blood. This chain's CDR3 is CASSLGDRVDEQYF. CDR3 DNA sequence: TGTGCCAGCAGCTTAGGGGACAGGGTCGACGAGCAGTACTTC.